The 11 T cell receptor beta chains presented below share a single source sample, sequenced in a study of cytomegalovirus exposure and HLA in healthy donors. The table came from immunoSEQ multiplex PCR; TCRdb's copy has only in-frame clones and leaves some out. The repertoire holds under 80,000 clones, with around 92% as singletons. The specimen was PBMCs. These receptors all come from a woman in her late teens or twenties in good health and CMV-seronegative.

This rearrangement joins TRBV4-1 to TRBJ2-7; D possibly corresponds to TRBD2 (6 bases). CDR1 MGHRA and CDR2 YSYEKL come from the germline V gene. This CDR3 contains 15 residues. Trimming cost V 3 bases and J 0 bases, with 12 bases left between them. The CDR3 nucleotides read TGCGCCAGCAGCCAGACTAGTTCGAGCTCCTACGAGCAGTACTTC. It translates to CASSQTSSSSYEQYF.

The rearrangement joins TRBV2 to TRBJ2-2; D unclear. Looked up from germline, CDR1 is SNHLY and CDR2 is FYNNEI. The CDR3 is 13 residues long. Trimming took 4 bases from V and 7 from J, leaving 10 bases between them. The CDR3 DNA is TGTGCCAGCAGTGGGCAAACGGGCGGGGAGCTGTTTTTT. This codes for CASSGQTGGELFF.

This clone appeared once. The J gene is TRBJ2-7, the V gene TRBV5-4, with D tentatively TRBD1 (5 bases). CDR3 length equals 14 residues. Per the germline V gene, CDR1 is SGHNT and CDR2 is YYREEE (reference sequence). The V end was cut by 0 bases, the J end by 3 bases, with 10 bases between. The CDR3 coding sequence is TGTGCCAGCAGCTTGGGGGGCCAGGGCTACGAGCAGTACTTC. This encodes CASSLGGQGYEQYF.

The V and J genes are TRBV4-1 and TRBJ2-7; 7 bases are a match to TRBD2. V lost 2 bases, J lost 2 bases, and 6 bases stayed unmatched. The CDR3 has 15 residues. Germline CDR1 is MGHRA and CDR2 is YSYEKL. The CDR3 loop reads CASSQSLAATYEQYF. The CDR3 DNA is TGCGCCAGCAGCCAAAGCCTAGCGGCAACCTACGAGCAGTACTTC.

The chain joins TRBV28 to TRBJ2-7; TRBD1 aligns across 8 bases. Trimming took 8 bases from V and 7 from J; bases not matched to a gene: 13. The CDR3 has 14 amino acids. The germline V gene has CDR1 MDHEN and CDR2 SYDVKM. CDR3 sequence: CASYHTGTGGEQYF. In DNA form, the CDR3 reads TGTGCCAGCTACCATACAGGCACAGGGGGGGAGCAGTACTTC.

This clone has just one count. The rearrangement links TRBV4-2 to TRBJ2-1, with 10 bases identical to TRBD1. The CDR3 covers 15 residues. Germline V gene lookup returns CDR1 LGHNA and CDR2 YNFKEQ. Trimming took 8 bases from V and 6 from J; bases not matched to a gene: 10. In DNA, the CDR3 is TGTGCCAGCGGGGTGGGGACAGGGGCGCCCAATGAGCAGTTCTTC. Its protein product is CASGVGTGAPNEQFF.

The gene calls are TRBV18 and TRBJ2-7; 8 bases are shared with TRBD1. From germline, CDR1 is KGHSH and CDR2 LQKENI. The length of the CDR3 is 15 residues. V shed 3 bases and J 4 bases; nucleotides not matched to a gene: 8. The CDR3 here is CASSPPTGGSYEQYF. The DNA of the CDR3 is TGTGCCAGCTCACCTCCAACAGGGGGTTCGTACGAGCAGTACTTC.

CDR3 protein: CASTQARTGSSEQFF. CDR3 in DNA: TGTGCCAGTACCCAAGCCCGGACAGGGTCCAGCGAGCAGTTCTTC. The gene calls are TRBV19 and TRBJ2-1; the match to TRBD1 covers 8 bases. The CDR3 consists of 15 residues. With V trimmed by 7 bases and J by 10 bases, 15 bases remained unmatched. Per germline, CDR1 LNHDA and CDR2 SQIVND (reference sequence).

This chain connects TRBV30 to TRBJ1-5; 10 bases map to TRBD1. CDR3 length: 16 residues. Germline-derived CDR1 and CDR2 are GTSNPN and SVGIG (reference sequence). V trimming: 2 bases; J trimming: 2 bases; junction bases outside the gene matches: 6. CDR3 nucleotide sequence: TGTGCCTGGAGTTTGGAGACAGGGGGCGGCAATCAGCCCCAGCATTTT. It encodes CAWSLETGGGNQPQHF.

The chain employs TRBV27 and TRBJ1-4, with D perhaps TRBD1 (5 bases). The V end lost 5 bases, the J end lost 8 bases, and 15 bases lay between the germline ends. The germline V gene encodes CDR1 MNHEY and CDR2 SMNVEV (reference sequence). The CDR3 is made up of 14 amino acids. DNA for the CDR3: TGTGCCAGCAGTAAAGGACAATTAAAAGAAAAACTGTTTTTT. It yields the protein CASSKGQLKEKLFF.

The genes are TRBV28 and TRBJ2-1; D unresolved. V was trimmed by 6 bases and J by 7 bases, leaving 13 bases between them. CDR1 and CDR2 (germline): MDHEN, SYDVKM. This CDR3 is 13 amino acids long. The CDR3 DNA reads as TGTGCCAGCAGCCCGGTATCACCAAATGAGCAGTTCTTC. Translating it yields CASSPVSPNEQFF. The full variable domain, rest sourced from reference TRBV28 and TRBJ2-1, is DVKVTQSSRYLVKRTGEKVFLECVQDMDHENMFWYRQDPGLGLRLIYFSYDVKMKEKGDIPEGYSVSREKKERFSLILESASTNQTSMYLCASSPVSPNEQFFGPGTRLTVL.